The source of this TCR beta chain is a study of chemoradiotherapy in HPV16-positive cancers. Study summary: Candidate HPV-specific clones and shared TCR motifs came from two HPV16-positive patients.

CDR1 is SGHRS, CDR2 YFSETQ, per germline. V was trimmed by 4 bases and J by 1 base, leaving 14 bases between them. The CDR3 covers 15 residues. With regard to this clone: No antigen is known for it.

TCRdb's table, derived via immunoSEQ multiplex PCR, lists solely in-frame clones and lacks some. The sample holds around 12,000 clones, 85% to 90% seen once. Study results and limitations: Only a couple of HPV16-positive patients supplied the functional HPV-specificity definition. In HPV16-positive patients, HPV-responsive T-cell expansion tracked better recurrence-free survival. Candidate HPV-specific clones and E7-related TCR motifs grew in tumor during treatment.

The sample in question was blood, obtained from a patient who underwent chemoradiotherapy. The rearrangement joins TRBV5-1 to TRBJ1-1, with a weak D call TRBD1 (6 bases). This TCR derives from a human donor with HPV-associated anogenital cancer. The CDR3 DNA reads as TGCGCCAGCAGCGCCCGGACAGATAAGAACACTGAAGCTTTCTTT. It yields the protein CASSARTDKNTEAFF.